This T cell receptor beta chain was sequenced in a study of blood T cell repertoires in COVID-19. Study background: Collection of acute and convalescent COVID-19 samples took place in the United States, Italy and Spain. Nucleic acid was either cDNA or gDNA, and it came from T cells, B-cell-depleted T cells, or PBMCs.

Germline V CDR1 and CDR2: LNHDA, SQIVND (reference sequence). This CDR3 contains 19 residues. Germline trimming cut 4 bases from V and 9 bases from J; bases unmatched to any gene: 17. Authors' processing steps: Amplification of reference gene primers provided the estimated nucleated cell counts. Clones were sequenced by immunoSEQ multiplex PCR, and TCRdb holds only the in-frame ones, with some missing. For V, J and clone size, that table is used; D and trimming come from the DNA. The sample lists approximately 100,000 clones, about 80% occurring once. What was sequenced was peripheral blood. This sequence originates from a man between 70 and 80 years old with acute or convalescent COVID-19. The chain uses TRBV19 and TRBJ2-1, with TRBD2 matching 14 bases. The CDR3 loop reads CASSTSNYGGLAGAGEQFF. CDR3 DNA sequence: TGTGCCAGTAGTACCTCAAACTACGGGGGACTAGCGGGAGCGGGTGAGCAGTTCTTC.